The clone carrying this T cell receptor (beta chain) has more than one count but fewer than ten. Its antigen is not identified. A first 10-cycle multiplex round used 32 V-gene and 13 J-gene primers on TCR beta CDR3. TCRdb ran MiXCR on the multiplex PCR reads and lists one entry per CDR3 protein. This sample has about 15,000 distinct CDR3 sequences, with roughly 29% found just once. This sample stems from a study of immune heterogeneity within non-small cell lung tumors. Overall study results and limits: A moderate but significant correlation was found, linking local T-cell clonality with local tumor mutational burden (R roughly 0.34).

Genomic DNA from bulk tumor acted as the template, and around 0.55 ug was loaded per sample. Biopsies that were spaced far apart were taken, several per primary tumor, during surgery. Patients had untreated, newly diagnosed non-small cell lung cancer and underwent curative surgery. Trimming stripped 0 bases from V and 4 bases from J, with 8 bases between. Germline V CDR1 and CDR2: SGHNT, YYREEE (reference sequence). This CDR3 is 13 amino acids long. The specimen sequenced was lung tumor tissue. The chain joins TRBV5-4 to TRBJ2-7, with TRBD1 as a possible D gene (6 bases). The receptor's source is a woman between 45 and 65 years old with non-small cell lung cancer. CDR3 bases: TGTGCCAGCAGCTTGGTAACAGGGTACGAGCAGTACTTC. Translated, it gives CASSLVTGYEQYF.